This T cell receptor (beta chain) appears in the sequencing data of a study of human T cells and chemical hapten exposure. This clonotype has a handful of counts. The time point was: patch test 1, 2 weeks after DPC sensitization. Treatment meaning: therapeutic diphenylcyclopropenone sensitization with weekly scalp DPC. As processed by the authors: A per-sample median of around 100,000 TCRs was observed, with a range of about 20,000 to 700,000. TCRdb analysed the RACE reads with MiXCR anew, one entry per CDR3 protein. These V and J calls are TCRdb output, not the study's own analysis. The repertoire holds approximately 90,000 distinct CDR3 sequences, roughly a tenth seen once, with 2.2% in the top ten. V lost 2 bases, J lost 3 bases, and 6 bases stayed unmatched. CDR1 is MNHEY and CDR2 is SVGAGI in the germline V gene. CDR3 length equals 15 residues.

The rearrangement links TRBV6-5 to TRBJ2-7; 8 bases align to TRBD2. This TCR was sampled from a man aged 35 to 55 with alopecia areata. Some clones in this sample may be carry-over from other donors' samples. Sequenced material: whole blood, taken in connection with sensitization to the hapten diphenylcyclopropenone (DPC). The chain's CDR3 is CASSYPSGGSYEQYF. The CDR3 DNA sequence: TGTGCCAGCAGTTACCCCTCGGGGGGGAGCTACGAGCAGTACTTC.